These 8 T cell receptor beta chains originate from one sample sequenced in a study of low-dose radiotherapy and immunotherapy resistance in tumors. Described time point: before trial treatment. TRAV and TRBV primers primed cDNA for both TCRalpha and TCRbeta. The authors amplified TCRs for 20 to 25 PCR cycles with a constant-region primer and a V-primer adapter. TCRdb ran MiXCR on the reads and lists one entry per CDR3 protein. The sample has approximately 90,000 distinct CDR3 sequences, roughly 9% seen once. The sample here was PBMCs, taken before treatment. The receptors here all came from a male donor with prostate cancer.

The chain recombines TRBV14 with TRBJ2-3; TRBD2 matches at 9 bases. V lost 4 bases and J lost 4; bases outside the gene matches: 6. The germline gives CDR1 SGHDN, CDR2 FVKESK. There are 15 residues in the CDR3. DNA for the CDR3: TGTGCCAGCAGCCCGACGGGACTAGCCGCAGATACGCAGTATTTT. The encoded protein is CASSPTGLAADTQYF. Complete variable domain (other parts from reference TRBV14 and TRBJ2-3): EAGVTQFPSHSVIEKGQTVTLRCDPISGHDNLYWYRRVMGKEIKFLLHFVKESKQDESGMPNNRFLAERTGGTYSTLKVQPAELEDSGVYFCASSPTGLAADTQYFGPGTRLTVL.

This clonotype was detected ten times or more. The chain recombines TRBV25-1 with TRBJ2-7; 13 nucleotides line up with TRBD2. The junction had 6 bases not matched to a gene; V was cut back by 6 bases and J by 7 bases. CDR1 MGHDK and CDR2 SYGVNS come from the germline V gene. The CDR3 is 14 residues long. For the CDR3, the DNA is TGTGCCAGCAGCGGACTAGCGGGAGCTCGGGAGCAGTACTTC. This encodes CASSGLAGAREQYF.

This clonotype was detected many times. The CDR3 DNA reads as TGTGCCAGCAGCTCCCCCGGGAGGTCGAGGGAAGAGACCCAGTACTTC. Residues: CASSSPGRSREETQYF. This chain connects TRBV28 to TRBJ2-5; 7 nucleotides line up with TRBD2. The CDR3 has 16 residues. The junction had 13 bases not matched to a gene; V was cut back by 6 bases and J by 3 bases. Germline V gene lookup returns CDR1 MDHEN and CDR2 SYDVKM. The full variable domain, its missing parts supplied by reference TRBV28 and TRBJ2-5, is DVKVTQSSRYLVKRTGEKVFLECVQDMDHENMFWYRQDPGLGLRLIYFSYDVKMKEKGDIPEGYSVSREKKERFSLILESASTNQTSMYLCASSSPGRSREETQYFGPGTRLLVL.

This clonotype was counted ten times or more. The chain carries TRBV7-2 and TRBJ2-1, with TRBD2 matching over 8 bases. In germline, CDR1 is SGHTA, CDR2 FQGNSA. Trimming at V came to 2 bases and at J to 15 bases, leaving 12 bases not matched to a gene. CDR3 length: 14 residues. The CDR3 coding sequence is TGTGCCAGCAGCTTATTGGGGAGCGGGAGCCAATGGTTCTTC. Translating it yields CASSLLGSGSQWFF.

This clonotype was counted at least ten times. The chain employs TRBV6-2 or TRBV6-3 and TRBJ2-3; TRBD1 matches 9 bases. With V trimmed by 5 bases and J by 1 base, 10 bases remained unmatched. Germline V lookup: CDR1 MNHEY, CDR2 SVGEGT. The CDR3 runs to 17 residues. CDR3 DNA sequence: TGTGCCAGCAGTCAAACGGGACAGGGCCTTGGCACAGATACGCAGTATTTT. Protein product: CASSQTGQGLGTDTQYF.

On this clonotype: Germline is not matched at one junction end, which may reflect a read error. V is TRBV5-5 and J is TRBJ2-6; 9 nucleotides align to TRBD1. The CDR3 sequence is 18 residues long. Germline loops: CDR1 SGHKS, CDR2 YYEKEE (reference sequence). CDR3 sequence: CASSPGQGSPPGANGLTF. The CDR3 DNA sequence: TGTGCCAGCAGCCCGGGACAGGGATCCCCCCCTGGGGCCAACGGCCTGACTTTT.

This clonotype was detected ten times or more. The CDR3 nucleotides read TGTGCCAGCAGCAGGGCCCCTAACACTGAAGCTTTCTTT. Translation: CASSRAPNTEAFF. This chain joins TRBV21-1 and TRBJ1-1. TRBV21-1 is a pseudogene segment. The CDR3 spans 13 residues.

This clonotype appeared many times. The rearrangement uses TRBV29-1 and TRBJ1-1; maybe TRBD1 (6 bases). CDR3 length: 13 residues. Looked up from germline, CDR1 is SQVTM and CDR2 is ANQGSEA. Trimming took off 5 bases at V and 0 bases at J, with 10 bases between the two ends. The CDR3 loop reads CSVSGHLNTEAFF. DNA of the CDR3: TGCAGCGTTTCGGGACATCTGAACACTGAAGCTTTCTTT.